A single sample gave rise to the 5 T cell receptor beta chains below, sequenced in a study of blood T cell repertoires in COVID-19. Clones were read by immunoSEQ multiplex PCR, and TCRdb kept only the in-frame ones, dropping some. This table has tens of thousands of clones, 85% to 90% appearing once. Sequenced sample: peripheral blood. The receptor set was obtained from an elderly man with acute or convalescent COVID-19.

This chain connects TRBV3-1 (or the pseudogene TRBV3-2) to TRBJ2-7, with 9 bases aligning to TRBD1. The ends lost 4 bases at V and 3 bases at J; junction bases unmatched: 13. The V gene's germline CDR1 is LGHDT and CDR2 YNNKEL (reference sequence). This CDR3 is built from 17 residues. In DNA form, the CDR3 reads TGTGCCAGCAGCCTCGAACAGCCGGGACAGGGCATCTACGAGCAGTACTTC. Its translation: CASSLEQPGQGIYEQYF.

For the CDR3, the DNA is TGTGCATGGGAGCGGGGAACAGATACGCAGTATTTT. Translating gives CAWERGTDTQYF. This chain joins TRBV7-9 and TRBJ2-3, with 7 positions matching TRBD2. The CDR3 is made up of 12 amino acids. The V gene's germline CDR1 is SEHNR and CDR2 FQNEAQ (reference sequence). The full variable domain, rest sourced from reference TRBV7-9 and TRBJ2-3, is DTGVSQNPRHKITKRGQNVTFRCDPISEHNRLYWYRQTLGQGPEFLTYFQNEAQLEKSRLLSDRFSAERPKGSFSTLEIQRTEQGDSAMYLCAWERGTDTQYFGPGTRLTVL.

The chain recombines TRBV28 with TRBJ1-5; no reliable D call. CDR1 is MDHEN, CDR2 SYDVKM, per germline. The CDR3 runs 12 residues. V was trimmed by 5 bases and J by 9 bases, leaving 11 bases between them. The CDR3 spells CASSALLRPQHF. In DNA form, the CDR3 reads TGTGCCAGCAGTGCCCTCTTGCGGCCCCAGCATTTT.

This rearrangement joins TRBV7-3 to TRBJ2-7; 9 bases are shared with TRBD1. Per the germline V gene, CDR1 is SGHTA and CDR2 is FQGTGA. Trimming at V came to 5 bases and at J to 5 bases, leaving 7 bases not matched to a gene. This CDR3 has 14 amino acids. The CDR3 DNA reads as TGTGCCAGCAGCACCTGGGACAGGGTTGACGAGCAGTACTTC. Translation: CASSTWDRVDEQYF.

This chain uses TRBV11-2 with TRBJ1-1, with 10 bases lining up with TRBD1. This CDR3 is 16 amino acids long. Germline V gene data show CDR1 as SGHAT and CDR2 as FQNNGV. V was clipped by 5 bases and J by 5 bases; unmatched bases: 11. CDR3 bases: TGTGCCAGCAGCCCCGGGACAGGGGTAGCGAAGACTGAAGCTTTCTTT. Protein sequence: CASSPGTGVAKTEAFF. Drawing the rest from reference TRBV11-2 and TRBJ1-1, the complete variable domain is EAGVAQSPRYKIIEKRQSVAFWCNPISGHATLYWYQQILGQGPKLLIQFQNNGVVDDSQLPKDRFSAERLKGVDSTLKIQPAKLEDSAVYLCASSPGTGVAKTEAFFGQGTRLTVV.